This T cell receptor beta chain is drawn from a study of a mutant IDH1 vaccine in newly diagnosed glioma. Assay: immunoSEQ multiplex PCR; the TCRdb copy retains only in-frame clones and omits some. The sample has approximately 22,000 clones, more than 75% seen once. Time point: week 47, end of study. In every dose of vaccine, 300 ug of mutant IDH1 20-mer peptide was given alongside topical imiquimod. CDR1 MGHRA and CDR2 YSYEKL come from the germline V gene. V dropped 11 bases and J dropped 14; count of bases not matched to a gene: 10. The CDR3 consists of 12 residues. To note about this clone: The antigen remains unidentified.

Sample: PBMCs, taken from a glioma patient whose treatment included an IDH1 peptide vaccine. The chain links TRBV4-1 to TRBJ1-6; TRBD1 matches 9 bases. The receptor comes from a man aged 35 to 55 with glioma. Some clones in this sample may be carry-over from other donors' samples. CDR3: CAGGDREESLHF. The CDR3 DNA follows: TGCGCCGGAGGGGACAGGGAAGAATCCCTCCACTTT.